These 31 T cell receptor beta chains were sequenced from one sample in a study of CD8 T cells in Susac syndrome. With random hexamers, reverse transcription was performed on roughly 0.45 to 1 ug of RNA. TCRdb re-called the immunoSEQ multiplex PCR reads through MiXCR, storing one row per CDR3 protein. This sample carries approximately 190,000 distinct CDR3 sequences, approximately 93% of them seen once, and the ten largest clones take approximately 0.098%. Sequencing input: CD4+ T cells from PBMCs. These receptor sequences come from a human donor in good health.

The gene calls are TRBV29-1 and TRBJ2-7; D could derive from TRBD1 or TRBD2 (6 bases each). The germline V gene encodes CDR1 SQVTM and CDR2 ANQGSEA. The V gene lost 4 bases and the J gene lost 3 bases, with 19 bases spanning the gap. The CDR3 sequence is 15 residues long. The CDR3 nucleotides are TGCAGCGTTGTTTTGTCTGGGGGGCGAAACTACGAGCAGTACTTC. It is translated as CSVVLSGGRNYEQYF.

Turning to this clonotype: The junction and the germline gene differ at one end; a read error may be behind it. This sequence joins TRBV7-7 and TRBJ2-5; D unclear. The CDR3 sequence is 14 residues long. Germline CDR1 reads SSHAT; CDR2 reads FNYEAQ (reference sequence). CDR3 loop: CASSLGRQRETQYF. DNA of the CDR3: TGTGCTAGCAGCTTAGGCCGCCAACGGGAGACCCAGTACTTC.

This sequence joins TRBV24-1 and TRBJ2-1; D is perhaps TRBD2 (6 bases). Trimming stripped 9 bases from V and 6 bases from J, with 17 bases between. Per the germline V gene, CDR1 is KGHDR and CDR2 is SFDVKD. This CDR3 contains 14 residues. CDR3 bases: TGTGCCACCTCCTCGGCGGGGATAGGCAATGAGCAGTTCTTC. Amino acids: CATSSAGIGNEQFF.

The genes are TRBV6-1 and TRBJ1-1; no clear D. Germline lookup yields CDR1 MNHNS and CDR2 SASEGT. This CDR3 contains 13 residues. CDR3 DNA: TGTGCTCTGTCTACGATCCCGAACACTGAAGCTTTCTTT. It translates to CALSTIPNTEAFF.

The chain uses TRBV28 and TRBJ1-5; a possible D gene is TRBD1 (6 bases). V lost 7 bases and J 2 bases, leaving 12 bases between the germline ends. The CDR3 sequence is 14 residues long. Germline V CDR1 and CDR2: MDHEN, SYDVKM. This chain's CDR3 is CASTSGEGNQPQHF. CDR3 DNA: TGTGCCAGCACCTCAGGGGAGGGCAATCAGCCCCAGCATTTT.

CDR3 sequence reads: CSGGGSRSGANVLTF. CDR3 DNA sequence: TGCAGCGGCGGGGGGAGCCGGTCTGGGGCCAACGTCCTGACTTTC. The rearrangement joins TRBV20-1 to TRBJ2-6; 8 bases line up with TRBD2. The V gene's germline CDR1 is DFQATT and CDR2 SNEGSKA (reference sequence). This CDR3 contains 15 residues.

This chain uses TRBV18 with TRBJ2-4; 7 bases fit TRBD2. The CDR3 length is 13 residues. CDR1 is KGHSH and CDR2 is LQKENI in the germline V gene. After removal of 7 bases from V and 3 bases from J, the junction contained 3 bases not matched to a gene. CDR3 nucleotide sequence: TGTGCCAGCTTTCCGGGAGGCAAAAACATTCAGTACTTC. This sequence encodes CASFPGGKNIQYF. Full variable domain (remainder filled in from reference TRBV18 and TRBJ2-4): NAGVMQNPRHLVRRRGQEARLRCSPMKGHSHVYWYRQLPEEGLKFMVYLQKENIIDESGMPKERFSAEFPKEGPSILRIQQVVRGDSAAYFCASFPGGKNIQYFGAGTRLSVL.

The rearrangement uses TRBV7-3 and TRBJ1-1; D unresolved. Per the germline V gene, CDR1 is SGHTA and CDR2 is FQGTGA. The germline V and J ends were trimmed by 5 bases and 4 bases, with 14 bases remaining between them. The CDR3 is 14 amino acids. CDR3 sequence: CASSPLSSGTEAFF. The CDR3 nucleotides read TGTGCCAGCAGCCCTCTGTCGTCGGGCACTGAAGCTTTCTTT.

V and J are TRBV12-3 or TRBV12-4 and TRBJ1-2; the D gene is possibly TRBD1 (5 bases). CDR3 size: 15 residues. The ends were cut back, 5 bases at V and 4 bases at J, with 17 bases in the middle. In nucleotides, the CDR3 is TGTGCCAGCAGTGTAACAGGTCGGGGGGGCTATGGCTACACCTTC. As protein: CASSVTGRGGYGYTF.

This chain connects TRBV5-1 to TRBJ2-2, with 7 bases lining up with TRBD1. Germline CDR1 reads SGHRS; CDR2 reads YFSETQ. With V trimmed by 3 bases and J by 6 bases, 8 bases remained unmatched. The CDR3 has 15 amino acids. DNA of the CDR3: TGCGCCAGCAGCTCACAGGGGTTCAACGCCGGGGAGCTGTTTTTT. Translating gives CASSSQGFNAGELFF.

The V gene is TRBV20-1, the J gene TRBJ1-2, with TRBD1 identical over 7 bases. This CDR3 is built from 15 residues. Unmatched junction bases numbered 10, after V lost 4 bases and J lost 2 bases. CDR1 is DFQATT, CDR2 SNEGSKA, per germline (reference sequence). The CDR3 protein is CSATGTARPNYGYTF. CDR3 DNA: TGCAGTGCTACAGGGACAGCAAGACCCAACTATGGCTACACCTTC.

V usage is TRBV5-1 and J usage is TRBJ2-3; TRBD1 aligns across 9 bases. V lost 3 bases, J lost 4 bases, and 3 bases stayed unmatched. The CDR3 loop spans 14 amino acids. Per the germline V gene, CDR1 is SGHRS and CDR2 is YFSETQ. The CDR3 sequence is CASSSGTGSDTQYF. The CDR3 nucleotides are TGCGCCAGCAGCTCCGGGACAGGGTCAGATACGCAGTATTTT.

The V gene is TRBV7-3, the J gene TRBJ2-1, with D possibly matching TRBD2 (6 bases). Germline assignment: CDR1 SGHTA and CDR2 FQGTGA. The CDR3 contains 13 residues. Trimming stripped 8 bases from V and 8 bases from J, with 16 bases between. The CDR3 sequence is CASRGGTVDEQFF. CDR3 in DNA: TGTGCCAGCCGAGGAGGGACCGTAGATGAGCAGTTCTTC. Based on the CDR3 plus reference TRBV7-3 and TRBJ2-1, the full variable domain is GAGVSQTPSNKVTEKGKYVELRCDPISGHTALYWYRQSLGQGPEFLIYFQGTGAADDSGLPNDRFFAVRPEGSVSTLKIQRTERGDSAVYLCASRGGTVDEQFFGPGTRLTVL.

This clonotype has a single count. The V gene is TRBV7-2, the J gene TRBJ2-2; D is ambiguous. The CDR3 has 16 residues. Between the trimmed V and J ends, which lost 1 base and 3 bases, there was a span of 12 bases. Per the germline V gene, CDR1 is SGHTA and CDR2 is FQGNSA. CDR3: CASSLGVALYTGELFF. The DNA of the CDR3 is TGTGCCAGCAGCTTAGGAGTGGCGCTTTACACCGGGGAGCTGTTTTTT.

The V and J genes are TRBV4-3 and TRBJ1-4; TRBD1 might be the D (6 bases). Trimming left V 3 bases short and J 7 bases short, with 15 bases between. The CDR3 spans 15 residues. Germline V gene data show CDR1 as LGHNA and CDR2 as YSLEER. CDR3 DNA sequence: TGCGCCAGCAGCCAGGCCACAGGGAGGGGTGAAAAACTGTTTTTT. This encodes CASSQATGRGEKLFF.

The chain employs TRBV27 and TRBJ2-7, with a tentative D call TRBD1 (6 bases). Trimming removed 4 bases from V and 2 bases from J, with 12 bases in between. The CDR3 contains 14 residues. In germline, CDR1 is MNHEY, CDR2 SMNVEV (reference sequence). The CDR3 coding sequence is TGTGCCAGCAGTTACCGGGACAATGCCTACGAGCAGTACTTC. Its protein is CASSYRDNAYEQYF.

The genes are TRBV3-1 and TRBJ2-3; TRBD2 matches 12 bases. Trimming at V came to 1 base and at J to 5 bases, leaving 13 bases not matched to a gene. The CDR3 covers 19 residues. Germline CDR1 LGHDT, CDR2 YNNKEL (reference sequence). In DNA form, the CDR3 reads TGTGCCAGCAGCCAAGCAAGAGGGCCCCGGACTAGCGGGGAAGATACGCAGTATTTT. This sequence encodes CASSQARGPRTSGEDTQYF.

The chain joins TRBV4-2 to TRBJ2-7, with TRBD1 matching over 11 bases. CDR1 and CDR2 (germline): LGHNA, YNFKEQ. V shed 2 bases, J shed 3 bases, and the junction held 6 bases outside the gene matches. CDR3 length equals 16 residues. In DNA form, the CDR3 reads TGTGCCAGCAGCCAAACTACCGGGACAGGGGGCTACGAGCAGTACTTC. Translation: CASSQTTGTGGYEQYF.

V usage is TRBV29-1 and J usage is TRBJ1-1; D may be TRBD1 (5 bases). The CDR3 is made up of 14 amino acids. Trimming took off 7 bases at V and 2 bases at J, with 17 bases between the two ends. The germline V gene has CDR1 SQVTM and CDR2 ANQGSEA. This CDR3 is CSALVGGGNTEAFF. CDR3 sequence (DNA): TGCAGCGCCTTGGTCGGGGGGGGAAACACTGAAGCTTTCTTT.

The V and J genes are TRBV20-1 and TRBJ2-7, with 8 bases identical to TRBD2. The CDR3 length is 14 residues. V shed 5 bases and J 8 bases; nucleotides not matched to a gene: 14. CDR1 and CDR2 from the germline V gene are DFQATT and SNEGSKA (reference sequence). CDR3 sequence: CSASGGNLFTKQYF. The CDR3 nucleotides read TGCAGTGCTTCGGGGGGGAACCTATTTACGAAGCAGTACTTC.

This chain's CDR3 is CASSLEGPLSGANVLTF. The CDR3 DNA follows: TGTGCCAGCAGTTTGGAGGGCCCCCTCTCTGGGGCCAACGTCCTGACTTTC. The genes are TRBV27 and TRBJ2-6, with a weak D call TRBD2 (6 bases). V lost 3 bases and J lost 0, with 12 bases in between. The germline V gene has CDR1 MNHEY and CDR2 SMNVEV (reference sequence). The CDR3 covers 17 residues. Complete variable domain (other parts from reference TRBV27 and TRBJ2-6): EAQVTQNPRYLITVTGKKLTVTCSQNMNHEYMSWYRQDPGLGLRQIYYSMNVEVTDKGDVPEGYKVSRKEKRNFPLILESPSPNQTSLYFCASSLEGPLSGANVLTFGAGSRLTVL.

This clonotype was seen only once. The chain carries TRBV7-8 and TRBJ2-7; 8 nucleotides agree with TRBD1. Per the germline V gene, CDR1 is SGHVS and CDR2 is FQNEAQ. The V and J ends lost 3 bases and 5 bases, in that order; junction bases with no gene match: 9. This CDR3 contains 15 residues. This CDR3 is CASSLRQGARDEQYF. In DNA, the CDR3 is TGTGCCAGCAGCTTGAGGCAGGGGGCGCGCGACGAGCAGTACTTC.

The V gene is TRBV11-3, the J gene TRBJ2-2; D ambiguous. Trimming removed 1 base at V and 4 bases at J, with 4 bases between. CDR1 and CDR2 from the germline V gene are SGHNT and YENEEA. This CDR3 contains 13 residues. CDR3 loop: CASSLVFTGELFF. For the CDR3, the DNA is TGTGCCAGCAGCTTAGTTTTCACCGGGGAGCTGTTTTTT.

The rearrangement joins TRBV12-3 or TRBV12-4 to TRBJ1-1; unclear D gene. Between the trimmed V and J ends, which lost 6 bases and 2 bases, there was a span of 10 bases. This CDR3 spans 13 amino acids. The CDR3 here is CASSLLTNTEAFF. Written as DNA, the CDR3 is TGTGCCAGCAGCCTTCTCACCAACACTGAAGCTTTCTTT.

V usage is TRBV12-3 or TRBV12-4 and J usage is TRBJ2-1, with 7 bases lining up with TRBD1. J gave up 4 bases and V 7 bases, and 7 bases lay outside the gene matches. The CDR3 loop spans 14 amino acids. The CDR3 spells CASKVDRAYNEQFF. CDR3 in DNA: TGTGCCAGCAAAGTTGACAGGGCTTACAATGAGCAGTTCTTC.

The J gene is TRBJ2-5, the V gene TRBV7-9; 8 bases are a match to TRBD1. This CDR3 is built from 16 residues. The germline V gene has CDR1 SEHNR and CDR2 FQNEAQ (reference sequence). With 4 bases clipped from V and 5 bases from J, the junction kept 12 bases outside the gene matches. As DNA, the CDR3 is TGTGCCAGCAGCTCGAGGGGCCAGGGGGCAAAGGAGACCCAGTACTTC. Translated: CASSSRGQGAKETQYF.

J is TRBJ1-2 and V is TRBV7-9; D perhaps matches TRBD1 (6 bases). The germline V gene has CDR1 SEHNR and CDR2 FQNEAQ (reference sequence). CDR3 length: 15 amino acids. With 4 bases removed from V and 2 bases from J, the gap between germline ends came to 14 bases. The CDR3 loop is CASSSTDRSNYGYTF. CDR3 bases: TGTGCCAGCAGCTCCACGGACAGATCCAACTATGGCTACACCTTC.

The V gene is TRBV6-2 or TRBV6-3, the J gene TRBJ2-5; D uncertain. Germline values: CDR1 MNHEY, CDR2 SVGEGT. CDR3 size: 13 residues. Deletions cut 6 bases from V and 5 bases from J, with 13 bases between. The CDR3 spells CASRKTSTETQYF. DNA for the CDR3: TGTGCCAGCAGAAAAACCTCTACCGAGACCCAGTACTTC.

The chain is built from TRBV7-2 and TRBJ1-1, with a possible D match to TRBD1 (5 bases). CDR3 length: 14 amino acids. Germline CDR1 is SGHTA and CDR2 is FQGNSA. The germline V and J ends were trimmed by 5 bases and 2 bases, with 12 bases remaining between them. This CDR3 reads CASSLGTYNTEAFF. The DNA for the CDR3 is TGTGCCAGCAGCCTCGGGACGTATAACACTGAAGCTTTCTTT.

V usage is TRBV7-2 and J usage is TRBJ1-1, with D uncertain. Germline-derived CDR1 and CDR2 are SGHTA and FQGNSA. The CDR3 consists of 13 residues. Between the trimmed V and J ends, which lost 4 bases and 3 bases, there was a span of 9 bases. CDR3 sequence: CASSSRFDTEAFF. The CDR3, as DNA: TGTGCCAGCAGCTCTAGATTTGACACTGAAGCTTTCTTT.

The chain joins TRBV6-1 to TRBJ2-1, with D perhaps matching TRBD1 (5 bases). Trimming took off 4 bases at V and 3 bases at J, with 16 bases between the two ends. Germline-derived CDR1 and CDR2 are MNHNS and SASEGT. This CDR3 spans 16 amino acids. The CDR3: CASSANPPDNYNEQFF. The CDR3 DNA is TGTGCCAGCAGTGCAAACCCGCCGGACAACTACAATGAGCAGTTCTTC.